Listed below are T cell receptor beta chains from one sample, sequenced in a study of cytomegalovirus exposure and HLA in healthy donors. Repertoires were generated with immunoSEQ multiplex PCR, while TCRdb's copy carries only in-frame clones and drops some. This table has approximately 190,000 clones, 60% to 80% appearing once. Sequenced sample: PBMCs. These TCRs come from a woman aged 25 to 39 in good health and CMV-seropositive. Both conserved end residues are part of each CDR3. D genes are given only for firm matches. Clone size is not always given. Where it is, it says once, few, many or a class for expanded clones.

>15|TRBV2|TRBJ2-2|.|.
TGTGCCAGCAGGGAGACAGGAGGATACACCGGGGAGCTGTTTTTT
CASRETGGYTGELFF
>13|TRBV5-4|TRBJ2-1|TRBD1|.
TGTGCCAGCAGCCGGGACAGTCACAATGAGCAGTTCTTC
CASSRDSHNEQFF
>13|TRBV6-5|TRBJ1-4|.|.
TGTGCCAGCAGGGCACCCGGCGGTGAAAAACTGTTTTTT
CASRAPGGEKLFF
>16|TRBV4-3|TRBJ2-3|TRBD2|.
TGCGCCAGCAGCCAAGGCCCCCTAGCGGGCACAGATACGCAGTATTTT
CASSQGPLAGTDTQYF
>12|TRBV28|TRBJ2-7|.|.
TGTGCCAGCAGCTCCCGACAGGCTAAGCAGTACTTC
CASSSRQAKQYF
>13|TRBV30|TRBJ2-7|.|.
TGTGCCTGGAGCCGGGGGTCAGCCTACGAGCAGTACTTC
CAWSRGSAYEQYF
>14|TRBV6-6|TRBJ2-3|TRBD2|.
TGTGCCAGCAGTTCCGGACTAGAGGTTGATACGCAGTATTTT
CASSSGLEVDTQYF
>12|TRBV28|TRBJ2-4|.|.
TGTGCCAGCATCGGGGTTTCGCACATTCAGTACTTC
CASIGVSHIQYF
>14|TRBV5-1|TRBJ2-5|.|.
TGCGCCAGCAGCTTGACCACTGGGCGAGAGACCCAGTACTTC
CASSLTTGRETQYF
>15|TRBV27|TRBJ2-1|.|.
TGTGCCAGCAGTTCGGCTAGCGTGGGGAACAATGAGCAGTTCTTC
CASSSASVGNNEQFF
>15|TRBV2|TRBJ1-5|TRBD1|.
TGTGCCAGCAGTGGTAAGACAGGGGGCATTCAGCCCCAGCATTTT
CASSGKTGGIQPQHF
>15|TRBV5-4|TRBJ2-7|.|.
TGTGCCAGCAGCGTGGGACTCCACGACTCCTACGAGCAGTACTTC
CASSVGLHDSYEQYF
>17|TRBV15|TRBJ1-6|TRBD1|.
TGTGCCACCAGCAGAGGGACAGGGGTGGGGGGTAATTCACCCCTCCACTTT
CATSRGTGVGGNSPLHF
>15|TRBV5-1|TRBJ1-4|.|.
TGCGCCAGCAGCCCTACGGACAGCCCCAATGAAAAACTGTTTTTT
CASSPTDSPNEKLFF
>13|TRBV7-9|TRBJ2-3|.|.
TGTGCCAGCAGCTTAGAGTCGGGAGATACGCAGTATTTT
CASSLESGDTQYF
>15|TRBV19|TRBJ2-2|.|once
TGTGCCAGTAGTTCCGGGCAAACTAGGACCGGGGAGCTGTTTTTT
CASSSGQTRTGELFF
>12|TRBV30|TRBJ1-1|.|.
TGTGCCTGGAAATGGGTACAGGCCGAAGCTTTCTTT
CAWKWVQAEAFF
>15|TRBV4-1|TRBJ1-5|.|.
TGCGCCAGCAGCCAAGCCCAACAGGGCAATCAGCCCCAGCATTTT
CASSQAQQGNQPQHF
>17|TRBV11-1|TRBJ2-3|TRBD2|.
TGTGCCAGCAGCGCCGGACTAGCGGGAGGGCGGACAGATACGCAGTATTTT
CASSAGLAGGRTDTQYF
>13|TRBV6-6|TRBJ2-7|.|.
TGTGCCAGCAGTTACTCGCGTTTCTACGAGCAGTACTTC
CASSYSRFYEQYF
>16|TRBV10-3|TRBJ2-7|TRBD2|.
TGTGCCATCAGTGAGTCGAAAACTAGCGGCCCCTACGAGCAGTACTTC
CAISESKTSGPYEQYF
>17|TRBV5-1|TRBJ2-5|TRBD1|.
TGCGCCAGCAGCTTGGCGGGATGGGCAGGGGGTGGAGAGACCCAGTACTTC
CASSLAGWAGGGETQYF
>13|TRBV7-8|TRBJ1-3|.|once
TGTGCCAGCAGCGTACACTCTGGAAACACCATATATTTT
CASSVHSGNTIYF
>13|TRBV7-2|TRBJ2-5|.|few
TGTGCCAGCAGCTTAGTAAGCCGGGAGACCCAGTACTTC
CASSLVSRETQYF
>11|TRBV29-1|TRBJ2-4|TRBD1|.
TGCGGAGGGACAGGGAAAAACATTCAGTACTTC
CGGTGKNIQYF